The clone carrying this T cell receptor beta chain was picked up one time. These data originate in a study of blood T cell repertoires in COVID-19. Per the original data handling: Reference gene primer amplification yielded estimated nucleated cell counts. Assay: immunoSEQ multiplex PCR; the TCRdb copy retains only in-frame clones and omits some. V and J calls and clone size follow that table, whereas D and trimming were derived from the DNA. The repertoire consists of about 15,000 clones, with around 87% occurring once and the leading ten covering approximately 15%. V lost 1 base and J 4 bases, leaving 16 bases between the germline ends. CDR1 is LGHNA, CDR2 YNFKEQ, per germline. The CDR3 is 16 amino acids.

The chain couples TRBV4-2 to TRBJ2-5; no reliable D call. The source material was peripheral blood. The receptor was isolated from a human donor in a cohort sampled during active COVID-19. CDR3: CASSQGYSAGGETQYF. CDR3 in DNA: TGTGCCAGCAGCCAAGGATACTCTGCCGGTGGAGAGACCCAGTACTTC.